Listed below are T cell receptor beta chains from one sample, sequenced in a study of cytomegalovirus exposure and HLA in healthy donors. This table comes from immunoSEQ multiplex PCR, and its TCRdb copy is limited to in-frame clones, with some not included. This repertoire comprises 150,000 to 200,000 clones; its ten largest clones make up about 0.8%. The sequenced sample was PBMCs. The source of these receptors is a woman aged 18-30 years in good health and CMV-seropositive. Both conserved end residues are trimmed from each CDR3. Fields, in order: J gene, V gene, D gene, CDR3 protein. The D gene is left open where the match is weak.

j_call: TRBJ1-1; v_call: TRBV29-1; d_call: -; cdr3_aa: SVEKGGLGTEAF
j_call: TRBJ2-1; v_call: TRBV20-1; d_call: -; cdr3_aa: SASNSPEQF
j_call: TRBJ1-1; v_call: TRBV9; d_call: -; cdr3_aa: ASSVGYQPQNTEAF
j_call: TRBJ1-1; v_call: TRBV27; d_call: TRBD1; cdr3_aa: ASSPGTGGGFTEAF
j_call: TRBJ2-5; v_call: TRBV27; d_call: -; cdr3_aa: ASSLSGLPRETQY
j_call: TRBJ2-7; v_call: TRBV4-3; d_call: -; cdr3_aa: ASSQESAGTIYEQY
j_call: TRBJ1-3; v_call: TRBV7-9; d_call: TRBD1; cdr3_aa: ASSLPGQGFITIY
j_call: TRBJ1-1; v_call: TRBV2; d_call: TRBD1; cdr3_aa: ASSEQGATEAF
j_call: TRBJ2-7; v_call: TRBV30; d_call: -; cdr3_aa: AKSRGDSYEQY
j_call: TRBJ1-5; v_call: TRBV28; d_call: -; cdr3_aa: ASLPSGLNQPQH
j_call: TRBJ1-1; v_call: TRBV13; d_call: -; cdr3_aa: ASSFSLRSMNTEAF
j_call: TRBJ2-1; v_call: TRBV7-2; d_call: -; cdr3_aa: ASSPGTYNEQF
j_call: TRBJ1-1; v_call: TRBV9; d_call: TRBD1; cdr3_aa: ASSAGTGVTEAF
j_call: TRBJ1-3; v_call: TRBV13; d_call: -; cdr3_aa: ASNQGRGNTIY
j_call: TRBJ2-3; v_call: TRBV4-1; d_call: TRBD2; cdr3_aa: ASSRLSGGSSTDTQY
j_call: TRBJ1-5; v_call: TRBV5-5; d_call: -; cdr3_aa: ASSLLTEFNQPQH
j_call: TRBJ2-2; v_call: TRBV6-5; d_call: TRBD2; cdr3_aa: ASIGGAAGELF
j_call: TRBJ1-2; v_call: TRBV27; d_call: -; cdr3_aa: ASSPNVPQFYGYT
j_call: TRBJ1-5; v_call: TRBV6-5; d_call: -; cdr3_aa: ASSYDPRQPQH
j_call: TRBJ2-2; v_call: TRBV2; d_call: TRBD2; cdr3_aa: ASSERTSGRGTGELF
j_call: TRBJ1-2; v_call: TRBV5-1; d_call: -; cdr3_aa: ASSLEQAGGGYT
j_call: TRBJ2-7; v_call: TRBV12-5; d_call: TRBD2; cdr3_aa: ASGLALLAGVSGEQY
j_call: TRBJ1-4; v_call: TRBV7-8; d_call: -; cdr3_aa: ASSLVGEEKLF
j_call: TRBJ2-1; v_call: TRBV4-3; d_call: -; cdr3_aa: ASSQDPGGPNEQF
j_call: TRBJ1-5; v_call: TRBV27; d_call: -; cdr3_aa: ASSLKAGLGQPQH
j_call: TRBJ1-5; v_call: TRBV18; d_call: TRBD1; cdr3_aa: ASSPGQGNQPQH
j_call: TRBJ2-3; v_call: TRBV7-3; d_call: TRBD2; cdr3_aa: ASSFSGGAKDTQY
j_call: TRBJ1-1; v_call: TRBV5-6; d_call: -; cdr3_aa: ASSLGAGSIAEAF
j_call: TRBJ2-3; v_call: TRBV9; d_call: TRBD2; cdr3_aa: ASSAGGGTTDTQY
j_call: TRBJ1-1; v_call: TRBV13; d_call: -; cdr3_aa: ASSLRKEDTEAF
j_call: TRBJ2-2; v_call: TRBV18; d_call: -; cdr3_aa: ASSLIRADTGELF
j_call: TRBJ2-7; v_call: TRBV4-2; d_call: TRBD2; cdr3_aa: ASSQHNSGGAYEQY
j_call: TRBJ2-5; v_call: TRBV7-9; d_call: TRBD2; cdr3_aa: ASSPSGSGGAQTQY
j_call: TRBJ2-7; v_call: TRBV6-5; d_call: TRBD2; cdr3_aa: ASSSEGLAGTGEQY
j_call: TRBJ1-5; v_call: TRBV7-2; d_call: -; cdr3_aa: ASSRQGNQPQH
j_call: TRBJ1-2; v_call: TRBV27; d_call: -; cdr3_aa: ASSRAGANYGYT
j_call: TRBJ2-7; v_call: TRBV10-3; d_call: -; cdr3_aa: AITDGDGNYEQY
j_call: TRBJ2-2; v_call: TRBV5-4; d_call: -; cdr3_aa: ASSLVGTLNTGELF
j_call: TRBJ2-7; v_call: TRBV5-6; d_call: -; cdr3_aa: ASSVGVSYEQY
j_call: TRBJ1-4; v_call: TRBV6-5; d_call: TRBD1; cdr3_aa: ASTSSGQGNEKLF
j_call: TRBJ1-2; v_call: TRBV5-1; d_call: TRBD1; cdr3_aa: ASRVDRVSGYT
j_call: TRBJ2-5; v_call: TRBV30; d_call: -; cdr3_aa: AWSVIGPPGETQY
j_call: TRBJ2-7; v_call: TRBV9; d_call: -; cdr3_aa: ASTPRGSSYEQY
j_call: TRBJ1-6; v_call: TRBV9; d_call: -; cdr3_aa: ASASSYNSPLH
j_call: TRBJ2-1; v_call: TRBV16; d_call: -; cdr3_aa: ASSQLNSYNEQF
j_call: TRBJ2-7; v_call: TRBV11-2; d_call: -; cdr3_aa: ASSPGHPVEQY
j_call: TRBJ2-5; v_call: TRBV9; d_call: -; cdr3_aa: ASSGSPGGEALRAQY
j_call: TRBJ2-7; v_call: TRBV18; d_call: TRBD1; cdr3_aa: ASSTGQGGEQY
j_call: TRBJ1-1; v_call: TRBV2; d_call: -; cdr3_aa: ASSGLYTEAF
j_call: TRBJ1-3; v_call: TRBV11-3; d_call: -; cdr3_aa: ASSSGGTGNTIY
j_call: TRBJ1-3; v_call: TRBV9; d_call: TRBD1; cdr3_aa: ASSPTGQGNTIY
j_call: TRBJ2-2; v_call: TRBV7-7; d_call: TRBD1; cdr3_aa: ASGQGGGELF